The next 27 T cell receptor beta chains were all read from a single sample in a study of T cells in Graves' hyperthyroidism and ophthalmopathy. Amplification of TCR beta CDR3 regions was performed using RNA transcripts as template. During a first-round RT-PCR of the TCR CDR3, the HTBI primer set was used. TCRdb reprocessed the multiplex PCR reads via MiXCR and lists one record per CDR3 protein. Of 450,000 to 600,000 distinct CDR3 sequences listed, about 20% are singletons. The sequencing sample was made of blood. The origin of the receptors is a man aged 35 to 55 with Graves' ophthalmopathy.

This clonotype came up many times. The genes are TRBV6-1 and TRBJ2-7; 8 positions agree with TRBD2. Germline loops: CDR1 MNHNS, CDR2 SASEGT. The CDR3 has 16 residues. V lost 6 bases and J lost 0; bases outside the gene matches: 10. The CDR3 DNA is TGTGCCAGCAGACTACGGGGGGGGGCGGGCTCCTACGAGCAGTACTTC. This sequence encodes CASRLRGGAGSYEQYF.

This clonotype was seen at least ten times. The V call is TRBV6-1, the J call TRBJ1-2; 9 nucleotides agree with TRBD1. J lost 5 bases, V lost 5 bases, and 15 bases had no gene match. From germline, CDR1 is MNHNS and CDR2 SASEGT. The CDR3 runs 17 residues. This CDR3 reads CASSSIPGQGTIYGYTF. As DNA, the CDR3 is TGTGCCAGCAGTTCAATCCCGGGACAGGGAACAATTTATGGCTACACCTTC.

The genes are TRBV2 and TRBJ1-1, with D possibly matching TRBD1 (5 bases). CDR1 is SNHLY, CDR2 FYNNEI, per germline. This CDR3 region has 13 residues. The germline V and J ends were trimmed by 8 bases and 4 bases, with 14 bases remaining between them. CDR3 bases: TGTGCCAGCGAAGGGGCTACGACCACTGAAGCTTTCTTT. Its translation is CASEGATTTEAFF. Full variable domain (outside the CDR3, taken from reference TRBV2 and TRBJ1-1): EPEVTQTPSHQVTQMGQEVILRCVPISNHLYFYWYRQILGQKVEFLVSFYNNEISEKSEIFDDQFSVERPDGSNFTLKIRSTKLEDSAMYFCASEGATTTEAFFGQGTRLTVV.

The rearrangement uses TRBV20-1 and TRBJ2-4, with D perhaps TRBD1 (5 bases). This CDR3 contains 15 residues. V dropped 1 base and J dropped 2 bases, with 12 bases sitting between them. Germline CDR1 and CDR2: DFQATT and SNEGSKA (reference sequence). The CDR3 protein is CSARASGFSKNIQYF. DNA for the CDR3: TGCAGTGCTAGAGCTTCAGGGTTCTCCAAAAACATTCAGTACTTC.

This clonotype was counted only a few times. J is TRBJ1-2 and V is TRBV18; 10 nucleotides match TRBD1. The ends lost 5 bases at V and 8 bases at J; junction bases unmatched: 8. Per germline, CDR1 KGHSH and CDR2 LQKENI. This CDR3 has 14 amino acids. This CDR3 reads CASSSPGTGVGYTF. In DNA form, the CDR3 reads TGTGCCAGCTCATCCCCCGGGACAGGGGTCGGCTACACCTTC.

This clonotype was found a few times. This chain connects TRBV4-2 to TRBJ1-5, with D tentatively TRBD1 (5 bases). The V end was cut by 0 bases, the J end by 2 bases, with 20 bases between. The CDR3 contains 19 residues. Germline V gene data show CDR1 as LGHNA and CDR2 as YNFKEQ. CDR3 bases: TGTGCCAGCAGCCAAGATCCGGTAACCCAGGGCGTTGGCAATCAGCCCCAGCATTTT. Its protein product is CASSQDPVTQGVGNQPQHF.

This clonotype appeared a few times. The chain is built from TRBV9 and TRBJ2-5; 13 bases align to TRBD2. The V and J ends lost 0 bases and 2 bases, in that order; junction bases with no gene match: 7. Germline loops: CDR1 SGDLS, CDR2 YYNGEE. The CDR3 runs to 18 residues. The chain's CDR3 is CASSVASTSGGPQETQYF. The CDR3 region has the DNA TGTGCCAGCAGCGTAGCCTCGACTAGCGGGGGGCCTCAAGAGACCCAGTACTTC.

This clonotype was seen a handful of times. The genes are TRBV9 and TRBJ2-7; 7 positions agree with TRBD2. In germline, CDR1 is SGDLS, CDR2 YYNGEE. J gave up 5 bases and V 0 bases, and 8 bases lay outside the gene matches. The CDR3 loop spans 15 amino acids. Written as DNA, the CDR3 is TGTGCCAGCAGCGTAGGGTTGGGGGGGGGAGACGAGCAGTACTTC. It encodes CASSVGLGGGDEQYF.

This clonotype was recorded at least ten times. The V and J genes are TRBV7-9 and TRBJ2-5; 7 nucleotides align to TRBD2. Trimming at V came to 4 bases and at J to 1 base, leaving 3 bases not matched to a gene. This CDR3 spans 14 amino acids. Germline values: CDR1 SEHNR, CDR2 FQNEAQ (reference sequence). The CDR3 protein is CASSSGGTQETQYF. DNA of the CDR3: TGTGCCAGCAGCTCCGGGGGGACCCAAGAGACCCAGTACTTC.

The V gene is TRBV30, the J gene TRBJ2-1; the match to TRBD2 covers 7 bases. The germline gives CDR1 GTSNPN, CDR2 SVGIG (reference sequence). This CDR3 has 14 amino acids. J gave up 8 bases and V 3 bases, and 10 bases lay outside the gene matches. CDR3 coding DNA: TGTGCCTGGAGAAGAGCGGGGAACGTTGATGAGCAGTTCTTC. Translated: CAWRRAGNVDEQFF.

The CDR3 DNA sequence: TGTGCCTGGGGGCCGGGACCCTACACCGGGGAGCTGTTTTTT. Its protein is CAWGPGPYTGELFF. The chain employs TRBV30 and TRBJ2-2; D may match TRBD1 or TRBD2 (5 bases each). The CDR3 is 14 residues long. CDR1 is GTSNPN, CDR2 SVGIG, per germline (reference sequence). V was cut by 5 bases and J by 3 bases, with 13 bases left in between.

The chain combines TRBV5-1 with TRBJ2-5, with 11 bases fitting TRBD2. V shed 3 bases, J shed 2 bases, and the junction held 9 bases outside the gene matches. The CDR3 runs to 17 residues. The germline V gene has CDR1 SGHRS and CDR2 YFSETQ. The CDR3 sequence is CASSSIAGGPSQETQYF. For the CDR3, the DNA is TGCGCCAGCAGCTCCATAGCGGGGGGGCCGTCGCAAGAGACCCAGTACTTC.

This clonotype showed up many times. The chain employs TRBV28 and TRBJ2-7; 10 bases agree with TRBD1. Trimming cost V 9 bases and J 9 bases; bases outside gene matches: 5. Germline-derived CDR1 and CDR2 are MDHEN and SYDVKM. This CDR3 contains 11 residues. CDR3 region: CARGDRGRQYF. For the CDR3, the DNA is TGTGCCAGGGGAGACAGGGGGCGGCAGTACTTC.

The rearrangement joins TRBV4-3 to TRBJ1-6, with D tentatively TRBD1 (6 bases). This CDR3 contains 13 residues. Trimming took off 1 base at V and 9 bases at J, with 7 bases between the two ends. Looked up from germline, CDR1 is LGHNA and CDR2 is YSLEER. CDR3 nucleotides: TGCGCCAGCAGCCAAGGCAGGGGTTCACCCCTCCACTTT. Amino acid sequence: CASSQGRGSPLHF.

In its sample, this clonotype was seen a few times. The rearrangement joins TRBV7-2 to TRBJ2-1; 8 nucleotides line up with TRBD1. Unmatched junction bases numbered 8, after V lost 5 bases and J lost 2 bases. Germline CDR1 SGHTA, CDR2 FQGNSA. There are 16 residues in the CDR3. In DNA form, the CDR3 reads TGTGCCAGCAGCGCAACCGGGACAGGCGCCTACAATGAGCAGTTCTTC. Protein: CASSATGTGAYNEQFF.

This clonotype was observed many times. The chain has TRBV2 and TRBJ1-1; the D gene is possibly TRBD1 (5 bases). This CDR3 is built from 15 residues. V lost 4 bases, J lost 2 bases, and 14 bases lay in between. Germline-derived CDR1 and CDR2 are SNHLY and FYNNEI. CDR3 bases: TGTGCCAGCAGTGCGACAGCCGCTGCAAACACTGAAGCTTTCTTT. This encodes CASSATAAANTEAFF.

This clonotype appeared a few times. The chain employs TRBV5-8 and TRBJ2-3; tentatively, D is TRBD2 (5 bases). The V gene lost 5 bases and the J gene lost 5 bases, with 9 bases spanning the gap. This CDR3 spans 12 amino acids. Per germline, CDR1 SGHTS and CDR2 YDEGEE. The CDR3: CASRSSLDTQYF. The CDR3 DNA reads as TGTGCCAGCAGGTCTAGCTTAGATACGCAGTATTTT.

This clonotype was detected many times. V usage is TRBV6-5 and J usage is TRBJ1-2, with a weak D call TRBD1 (5 bases). Trimming left V 2 bases short and J 4 bases short, with 5 bases between. CDR3 length: 12 amino acids. Germline CDR1 and CDR2: MNHEY and SVGAGI. The CDR3 bases are TGTGCCAGCAGTTACCAGGGCTATGGCTACACCTTC. Its protein product is CASSYQGYGYTF.

A remark on this clonotype: A read error may produce the germline difference seen at one junction end. The chain recombines TRBV5-1 with TRBJ2-7; 8 nucleotides match TRBD1. The germline V gene encodes CDR1 SGHRS and CDR2 YFSETQ. CDR3 length: 15 amino acids. The CDR3 sequence: CTSSFSRTGTGEQYF. The CDR3 nucleotides are TGCACCAGCAGCTTCTCGAGGACAGGGACTGGCGAGCAGTACTTC.

In its sample, this clonotype was seen a few times. The chain couples TRBV20-1 to TRBJ1-2, with no clear D. The V gene lost 0 bases and the J gene lost 8 bases, with 16 bases spanning the gap. The CDR3 contains 14 residues. CDR1 is DFQATT and CDR2 is SNEGSKA in the germline V gene (reference sequence). CDR3 protein: CSARDPQGGVGYTF. The CDR3 nucleotides read TGCAGTGCTAGAGATCCACAAGGAGGAGTCGGCTACACCTTC.

V gene TRBV27 combines with J gene TRBJ2-7, with D unresolved. V lost 0 bases and J 1 base, leaving 7 bases between the germline ends. Germline loops: CDR1 MNHEY, CDR2 SMNVEV (reference sequence). The CDR3 loop spans 14 amino acids. This CDR3 is CASSLSFTSYEQYF. Written as DNA, the CDR3 is TGTGCCAGCAGTTTATCGTTCACTTCCTACGAGCAGTACTTC.

This clonotype was seen only a few times. The V and J genes are TRBV19 and TRBJ1-2; D remains unclear. This CDR3 is 14 amino acids long. Germline CDR1 is LNHDA and CDR2 is SQIVND (reference sequence). Trimming shortened V by 1 base and J by 2 bases, and 8 bases separated the two germline ends. CDR3 sequence: CASSIGADNYGYTF. The CDR3 DNA follows: TGTGCCAGTAGTATAGGGGCGGACAACTATGGCTACACCTTC.

The CDR3 loop is CASSLHNLTSLKSTDTQYF. DNA for the CDR3: TGTGCCAGCAGCCTCCACAACCTTACCTCTTTAAAAAGCACAGATACGCAGTATTTT. V usage is TRBV7-3 and J usage is TRBJ2-3; no definite D call. From germline, CDR1 is SGHTA and CDR2 FQGTGA. V lost 5 bases, J lost 0 bases, and 24 bases lay in between. The CDR3 loop spans 19 amino acids.

This clonotype was counted at least ten times. The V and J genes are TRBV3-1 and TRBJ1-2, with 10 bases fitting TRBD1. The CDR3 loop spans 16 amino acids. Germline CDR1 reads LGHDT; CDR2 reads YNNKEL (reference sequence). With V trimmed by 0 bases and J by 1 base, 2 bases remained unmatched. Here the CDR3 reads CASSQDGTGVNYGYTF. CDR3 coding DNA: TGTGCCAGCAGCCAAGACGGGACAGGGGTTAACTATGGCTACACCTTC.

J is TRBJ2-7 and V is TRBV20-1, with D perhaps matching TRBD2 (5 bases). The CDR3 loop spans 13 amino acids. Trimming stripped 6 bases from V and 0 bases from J, with 12 bases between. The germline V gene encodes CDR1 DFQATT and CDR2 SNEGSKA (reference sequence). This CDR3 is CSAVEDFSYEQYF. In nucleotides, the CDR3 is TGCAGTGCGGTGGAGGACTTCTCCTACGAGCAGTACTTC.

The chain employs TRBV7-9 and TRBJ2-3, with D possibly matching TRBD2 (7 bases). The CDR3 is made up of 16 amino acids. V lost 6 bases, J lost 1 base, and 17 bases lay in between. Germline-derived CDR1 and CDR2 are SEHNR and FQNEAQ (reference sequence). CDR3 in amino acids: CASRPLGGGGTDTQYF. The CDR3 region has the DNA TGTGCCAGCAGACCCCTAGGGGGGGGAGGCACAGATACGCAGTATTTT. The entire variable domain, with the rest obtained from reference TRBV7-9 and TRBJ2-3, is as follows: DTGVSQNPRHKITKRGQNVTFRCDPISEHNRLYWYRQTLGQGPEFLTYFQNEAQLEKSRLLSDRFSAERPKGSFSTLEIQRTEQGDSAMYLCASRPLGGGGTDTQYFGPGTRLTVL.

This clonotype was detected ten times or more. The chain employs TRBV28 and TRBJ2-7, with D perhaps matching TRBD1 (5 bases). Between the trimmed V and J ends, which lost 7 bases and 5 bases, there was a span of 21 bases. CDR3 length equals 15 residues. From germline, CDR1 is MDHEN and CDR2 SYDVKM. The DNA for the CDR3 is TGTGCCAGCACCCCACCAGGGCGCCCCGAGAACGAGCAGTACTTC. Its translation is CASTPPGRPENEQYF.